The 30 T cell receptor beta chains reported below all come from one sample, sequenced in a study of cytomegalovirus exposure and HLA in healthy donors (dated by TCRdb to about 2017). The protocol used for the library was the immunoSEQ multiplex PCR assay. For the multiplex PCR, a mixture combining 60 forward primers for TCR Vbeta segments and 13 reverse primers for TCR Jbeta segments was used. The immuneACCESS repertoire file appears here via TCRdb, limited to in-frame rearrangements. These files lack a portion of the clones; in checked studies, under half of the deficit traces to unresolved V genes, and the cause of the others is not known. The sample records 120,000 to 150,000 clones, roughly 78% of which are singletons. Together, the top ten hold 3% of the sample. Sequenced sample: PBMCs. These receptors all come from a middle-aged man in good health and CMV-seropositive.

This clone has just a few counts. The rearrangement uses TRBV2 and TRBJ1-3, with TRBD1 as a possible D gene (5 bases). V was shortened by 5 bases and J by 2 bases, with 10 bases between the two germline ends. CDR1 and CDR2 from the germline V gene are SNHLY and FYNNEI. The CDR3 spans 14 residues. Written as DNA, the CDR3 is TGTGCCAGCAGTACAGGTGGTACTGGAAACACCATATATTTT. Amino acid sequence: CASSTGGTGNTIYF. The whole variable domain, remainder taken from reference TRBV2 and TRBJ1-3, is EPEVTQTPSHQVTQMGQEVILRCVPISNHLYFYWYRQILGQKVEFLVSFYNNEISEKSEIFDDQFSVERPDGSNFTLKIRSTKLEDSAMYFCASSTGGTGNTIYFGEGSWLTVV.

V is TRBV7-2 and J is TRBJ2-7; D unresolved. V was cut by 3 bases and J by 2 bases, with 11 bases left in between. The germline V gene has CDR1 SGHTA and CDR2 FQGNSA. This CDR3 region has 14 residues. CDR3 region: CASSLAEAPYEQYF. CDR3 DNA sequence: TGTGCCAGCAGCTTGGCGGAAGCGCCCTACGAGCAGTACTTC.

A note on this clone: Germline and junction disagree at one end, which may indicate a read error. The chain employs TRBV7-9 and TRBJ2-5; weak D call: TRBD2 (6 bases). The CDR3 runs to 13 residues. From germline, CDR1 is SEHNR and CDR2 FQNEAQ (reference sequence). For the CDR3, the DNA is TGTTCCAGCAGCCCCCCCGGGGGAGAGACCCAGTACTTC. Translated, it gives CSSSPPGGETQYF.

The sample holds a few counts of this clone. The chain is built from TRBV10-2 and TRBJ2-2; D is possibly TRBD2 (5 bases). Germline values: CDR1 WSHSY, CDR2 SAAADI. This CDR3 is built from 14 residues. Trimming left V 5 bases short and J 10 bases short, with 17 bases between. CDR3 coding DNA: TGCGCCAGCAGTAGCTGGGAGTTGCCCAAGGAGCTGTTTTTT. Its translation: CASSSWELPKELFF.

A single count supports this clone. The gene calls are TRBV7-2 and TRBJ2-3, with D maybe TRBD2 (5 bases). The CDR3 is made up of 14 amino acids. Trimming left V 5 bases short and J 3 bases short, with 12 bases between. Germline V CDR1 and CDR2: SGHTA, FQGNSA. The CDR3 sequence: CASSAALATDTQYF. CDR3 sequence (DNA): TGTGCCAGCAGCGCCGCTCTAGCTACAGATACGCAGTATTTT.

V gene TRBV4-2 combines with J gene TRBJ2-5; D not resolved. Trimming took off 0 bases at V and 5 bases at J, with 10 bases between the two ends. The germline CDR1 and CDR2 sequences are LGHNA and YNFKEQ. The CDR3 runs 14 residues. CDR3 residues: CASSQDGYRETQYF. The CDR3 DNA sequence: TGTGCCAGCAGCCAAGACGGGTATCGGGAGACCCAGTACTTC.

The chain uses TRBV28 and TRBJ2-5, with a tentative D call TRBD2 (5 bases). The J call is doubtful: the DNA matches TRBJ2-7 better. Per the germline V gene, CDR1 is MDHEN and CDR2 is SYDVKM. This CDR3 comprises 15 residues. In nucleotides, the CDR3 is TGTGCCAGCAGAAGTCGGGGATCCTGGGGTTACGAGCAGTACTTC. Translation gives CASRSRGSWGYEQYF.

V usage is TRBV28 and J usage is TRBJ1-2; 8 positions match TRBD1. CDR1 is MDHEN and CDR2 is SYDVKM in the germline V gene. The V gene end was trimmed by 2 bases and the J gene end by 8 bases; junction bases not matched to a gene: 4. The CDR3 is 13 amino acids. The CDR3 DNA sequence: TGTGCCAGCAGTTTACAGGGGGCCTGGGGCTACACCTTC. It translates to CASSLQGAWGYTF.

In regard to this clone: A read error may produce the germline difference seen at one junction end. This sequence joins TRBV5-1 and TRBJ1-3, with 10 bases that match TRBD1. CDR3 length: 15 residues. Germline V gene lookup returns CDR1 SGHRS and CDR2 YFSETQ. The CDR3 region is CAGSWDRGSGNTIYF. CDR3 in DNA: TGCGCCGGCAGCTGGGACAGGGGCTCTGGAAACACCATATATTTT.

V usage is TRBV5-1 and J usage is TRBJ2-5; the match to TRBD1 covers 7 bases. Germline V lookup: CDR1 SGHRS, CDR2 YFSETQ. The V segment lost 4 bases and the J segment 1 base; nucleotides outside the gene matches: 4. CDR3 length equals 14 residues. CDR3 in amino acids: CASSKGATQETQYF. CDR3 in DNA: TGCGCCAGCAGCAAGGGGGCCACCCAAGAGACCCAGTACTTC.

The V call is TRBV9, the J call TRBJ2-5; 8 nucleotides match TRBD2. Looked up from germline, CDR1 is SGDLS and CDR2 is YYNGEE. The CDR3 is made up of 16 amino acids. With V trimmed by 1 base and J by 3 bases, 8 bases remained unmatched. CDR3 sequence: CASSVRPTAGEETQYF. The CDR3 bases are TGTGCCAGCAGCGTACGACCGACAGCGGGAGAAGAGACCCAGTACTTC.

This sequence joins TRBV11-2 and TRBJ2-5, with D perhaps matching TRBD1 (5 bases). V lost 5 bases and J 4 bases, leaving 14 bases between the germline ends. Germline CDR1 is SGHAT and CDR2 is FQNNGV. The CDR3 runs to 14 residues. The CDR3 nucleotides are TGTGCCAGCAGCCAATTGGGGCAGCGAGAGACCCAGTACTTC. Its translation is CASSQLGQRETQYF.

This clone has only a few counts. The J gene is TRBJ2-5, the V gene TRBV19, with TRBD1 identical over 7 bases. Germline V gene sequence: CDR1 LNHDA, CDR2 SQIVND (reference sequence). The CDR3 totals 14 residues. The trim removed 6 bases at V and 3 bases at J, leaving 7 bases unmatched. The CDR3: CASRSEQGKETQYF. CDR3 nucleotide sequence: TGTGCCAGTAGGTCCGAACAGGGGAAAGAGACCCAGTACTTC.

V and J are TRBV5-1 and TRBJ2-7; weak D call: TRBD1 (6 bases). Per the germline V gene, CDR1 is SGHRS and CDR2 is YFSETQ. V was pared by 4 bases and J by 0 bases, with 11 bases between. This CDR3 has 14 amino acids. CDR3: CASSPGQNSYEQYF. In nucleotides, the CDR3 is TGCGCCAGCAGCCCCGGACAGAACTCCTACGAGCAGTACTTC.

This chain links TRBV9 with TRBJ1-5; TRBD1 aligns across 7 bases. V was pared by 4 bases and J by 3 bases, with 7 bases of the junction left unmatched. The CDR3 length is 15 residues. Germline CDR1 is SGDLS and CDR2 is YYNGEE. The CDR3: CASSTQGQINQPQHF. CDR3 sequence (DNA): TGTGCCAGCAGCACCCAGGGACAGATCAATCAGCCCCAGCATTTT.

In DNA form, the CDR3 reads TGCGCCAGCAGCCAAGATGTCCGCTATGGCTACACCTTC. It is translated as CASSQDVRYGYTF. The chain employs TRBV4-1 and TRBJ1-2; D uncertain. The CDR3 is made up of 13 amino acids. Germline V gene lookup returns CDR1 MGHRA and CDR2 YSYEKL. Trimming removed 0 bases at V and 4 bases at J, with 6 bases between.

The rearrangement links TRBV18 to TRBJ1-1; D gene ambiguous. V lost 6 bases and J 3 bases, leaving 17 bases between the germline ends. There are 15 residues in the CDR3. The germline V gene encodes CDR1 KGHSH and CDR2 LQKENI. CDR3 sequence reads: CASSPPGVQDTEAFF. CDR3 sequence (DNA): TGTGCCAGCTCCCCCCCCGGGGTACAAGACACTGAAGCTTTCTTT.

The chain employs TRBV7-3 and TRBJ2-1, with 7 nucleotides matching TRBD1. The V and J ends lost 5 bases and 5 bases, in that order; junction bases with no gene match: 12. The CDR3 runs 16 residues. Germline assignment: CDR1 SGHTA and CDR2 FQGTGA. The CDR3 DNA is TGTGCCAGCAGCCCCACCGACAGGGATGTTGACAATGAGCAGTTCTTC. Protein sequence: CASSPTDRDVDNEQFF. Full variable domain (remainder filled in from reference TRBV7-3 and TRBJ2-1): GAGVSQTPSNKVTEKGKYVELRCDPISGHTALYWYRQSLGQGPEFLIYFQGTGAADDSGLPNDRFFAVRPEGSVSTLKIQRTERGDSAVYLCASSPTDRDVDNEQFFGPGTRLTVL.

V and J are TRBV7-9 and TRBJ2-2, with D possibly matching TRBD2 (6 bases). CDR1 is SEHNR, CDR2 FQNEAQ, per germline (reference sequence). The CDR3 covers 15 residues. V was cut by 3 bases and J by 6 bases, with 14 bases left in between. The CDR3 DNA reads as TGTGCCAGCAGCTTCCGGGGTGGAGGGGCCGGGGAGCTGTTTTTT. It is translated as CASSFRGGGAGELFF.

The rearrangement uses TRBV2 and TRBJ2-3; D is perhaps TRBD1 (6 bases). Germline CDR1 reads SNHLY; CDR2 reads FYNNEI. Trimming removed 6 bases from V and 3 bases from J, with 16 bases in between. The CDR3 is made up of 15 amino acids. Here the CDR3 DNA reads TGTGCCAGCAGAATCCAGGGGATTCCTACAGATACGCAGTATTTT. Protein: CASRIQGIPTDTQYF. Supplemented by reference TRBV2 and TRBJ2-3, the full variable domain reads EPEVTQTPSHQVTQMGQEVILRCVPISNHLYFYWYRQILGQKVEFLVSFYNNEISEKSEIFDDQFSVERPDGSNFTLKIRSTKLEDSAMYFCASRIQGIPTDTQYFGPGTRLTVL.

The gene calls are TRBV11-1 and TRBJ2-5; 9 bases line up with TRBD2. V was clipped by 2 bases and J by 4 bases; unmatched bases: 14. Germline CDR1 is SGHAT and CDR2 is FQDESV (reference sequence). This CDR3 is built from 18 residues. The CDR3 loop is CASSLRVLGSGSSETQYF. Here the CDR3 DNA reads TGTGCCAGCAGCTTAAGGGTACTGGGTAGCGGGAGTTCAGAGACCCAGTACTTC.

The sample holds a few counts of this clone. The chain carries TRBV27 and TRBJ2-1; 7 bases are a match to TRBD1. The CDR3 loop spans 15 amino acids. The junction had 5 bases not matched to a gene; V was cut back by 2 bases and J by 4 bases. Germline CDR1 MNHEY, CDR2 SMNVEV (reference sequence). Here the CDR3 reads CASSLRAGGYNEQFF. As DNA, the CDR3 is TGTGCCAGCAGTTTAAGGGCAGGGGGTTACAATGAGCAGTTCTTC.

This chain connects TRBV7-2 to TRBJ2-4; 9 bases agree with TRBD1. Germline trimming cut 5 bases from V and 4 bases from J; bases unmatched to any gene: 6. This CDR3 region has 15 residues. The germline CDR1 and CDR2 sequences are SGHTA and FQGNSA. The CDR3: CASSIGGTGKNIQYF. DNA of the CDR3: TGTGCCAGCAGCATCGGGGGGACAGGGAAAAACATTCAGTACTTC.

The rearrangement joins TRBV19 to TRBJ1-2, with 9 bases aligning to TRBD1. V trimming: 5 bases; J trimming: 5 bases; junction bases outside the gene matches: 6. CDR1 and CDR2 from the germline V gene are LNHDA and SQIVND (reference sequence). This CDR3 is built from 14 residues. CDR3: CASSRDRVDYGYTF. The CDR3 bases are TGTGCCAGTAGTCGGGACAGGGTAGATTATGGCTACACCTTC.

The chain couples TRBV4-3 to TRBJ2-5, with TRBD2 matching 9 bases. Unmatched junction bases numbered 12, after V lost 3 bases and J lost 7 bases. This CDR3 is built from 16 residues. Per germline, CDR1 LGHNA and CDR2 YSLEER. CDR3 sequence: CASSQERGAGGWTQYF. CDR3 coding DNA: TGCGCCAGCAGCCAGGAACGGGGCGCGGGGGGGTGGACCCAGTACTTC.

The chain couples TRBV18 to TRBJ1-2; 8 bases fit TRBD1. The germline V gene encodes CDR1 KGHSH and CDR2 LQKENI. Trimming took 3 bases from V and 4 from J; bases not matched to a gene: 1. The length of the CDR3 is 13 residues. The CDR3 DNA reads TGTGCCAGCTCACCGGACAGGGTCTATGGCTACACCTTC. This sequence encodes CASSPDRVYGYTF.

This rearrangement joins TRBV5-1 to TRBJ2-7, with D uncertain. The CDR3 extends over 14 amino acids. V was pared by 2 bases and J by 1 base, with 10 bases between. CDR1 and CDR2 (germline): SGHRS, YFSETQ. CDR3 protein: CASSFLGPSYEQYF. DNA of the CDR3: TGCGCCAGCAGCTTTCTAGGCCCTTCCTACGAGCAGTACTTC. Complete variable domain (other parts from reference TRBV5-1 and TRBJ2-7): KAGVTQTPRYLIKTRGQQVTLSCSPISGHRSVSWYQQTPGQGLQFLFEYFSETQRNKGNFPGRFSGRQFSNSRSEMNVSTLELGDSALYLCASSFLGPSYEQYFGPGTRLTVT.

The chain employs TRBV15 and TRBJ2-1; weak D call: TRBD1 (5 bases). The CDR3 has 13 residues. Germline V gives CDR1 LNHNV, CDR2 YYDKDF (reference sequence). V was clipped by 4 bases and J by 8 bases, with 12 bases between them. The CDR3 region has the DNA TGTGCCACCAGCATAGCAGGGCCCTATGAGCAGTTCTTC. This gives the protein CATSIAGPYEQFF.

The V gene is TRBV7-7, the J gene TRBJ2-3, with TRBD1 as a possible D gene (7 bases). The V end lost 5 bases, the J end lost 8 bases, and 11 bases lay between the germline ends. Germline CDR1 reads SSHAT; CDR2 reads FNYEAQ (reference sequence). CDR3 length equals 12 residues. The CDR3 loop reads CASSPQGGTQYF. CDR3 in DNA: TGTGCCAGCAGCCCCCAGGGGGGTACGCAGTATTTT.

V and J are TRBV21-1 and TRBJ1-3; TRBD1, the D gene given by the table, was not confirmed from the DNA. TRBV21-1 is marked as a pseudogene. CDR3 length: 17 amino acids. The CDR3 loop is CASSSQCGTGRRNTIYF. CDR3 sequence (DNA): TGTGCCAGCAGCAGCCAATGCGGGACAGGGAGAAGAAACACCATATATTTT.